Listed below are T cell receptor beta chains from one sample, sequenced in a study of CXCR3 chemokines and chemotherapy response in bladder cancer. TCRdb used MiXCR to reprocess the PCR reads, holding one entry per CDR3 protein. Here the sample spans several thousand distinct CDR3 sequences, around 14% being singletons. This material was collected from a patient whose treatment included neoadjuvant chemotherapy. Source of these receptors: a human donor with bladder cancer that responded to neoadjuvant chemotherapy. Both conserved end residues are part of each CDR3. A D gene is named only where the DNA matches it firmly.

TRBD1	TRBV11-2	TRBJ2-7	CASTWQGAYEQYF
-	TRBV24-1	TRBJ2-7	CATSDTTGSYEQYF
-	TRBV29-1	TRBJ1-2	CSVEAKFLNYGYTF
-	TRBV14	TRBJ2-1	CASSHPRDMVPLVPWDEQFF
-	TRBV5-4	TRBJ1-1	CASSTGSLTEAFF
-	TRBV7-2	TRBJ1-5	CASSLNHQPQHF
TRBD1	TRBV11-3	TRBJ2-6	CASSSGGSGANVLTF
-	TRBV7-2	TRBJ2-3	CASLESTQYF
TRBD1	TRBV15	TRBJ2-1	CATSRNQGAGEQFF
TRBD1	TRBV11-1	TRBJ1-2	CASSLARDRGFYGYTF
TRBD2	TRBV30	TRBJ2-1	CAWERAGGTNEQFF
-	TRBV29-1	TRBJ2-3	CSVEDPQGEDTQYF
-	TRBV10-3	TRBJ1-2	CAISGGQTNYGYTF
TRBD2	TRBV27	TRBJ2-3	CASSLGLATDTQYF
-	TRBV12-3/TRBV12-4	TRBJ1-2	CASSPGLGGYTF
-	TRBV6-1	TRBJ2-3	CASSTLGNTQYF
-	TRBV19	TRBJ1-1	CASSWVEDTEAFF
-	TRBV11-3	TRBJ2-5	CASRARGETQYF
-	TRBV27	TRBJ2-5	CASSLRAGGYQETQYF
-	TRBV19	TRBJ2-7	CASSRSPPATYEQYF
TRBD2	TRBV2	TRBJ2-3	CASSESSGGFQYF
-	TRBV5-6	TRBJ2-7	CASSRPGEYEQYF
TRBD1	TRBV6-1	TRBJ2-1	CASRRDRFYNEQFF
-	TRBV6-5	TRBJ2-7	CASSFNRNSYEQYF
-	TRBV30	TRBJ2-2	CAWSGDSGGATGELFF
TRBD1	TRBV6-2/TRBV6-3	TRBJ2-7	CATKLGTEVSYEQYF
-	TRBV5-4	TRBJ2-7	CASSSDTYEQYF
-	TRBV7-9	TRBJ2-1	CASSLEMSGNRFF
TRBD1	TRBV14	TRBJ2-1	CASSQDHRTGYDNEQFF
TRBD2	TRBV19	TRBJ2-1	CASSIALGLAGGWYEQFF